This TCR beta chain stems from a study of T-cell reconstitution after alpha-beta-depleted transplantation in children. General observations from the study: For some patients, TCRbeta diversity was high at day 60 because of recipient T cells and thymic progenitors that survived. Among T cells one year after transplant, newly produced cells accounted for most counts and diversity. By about two months after transplant, alpha-beta T cells reportedly arose from several hundred graft clones that had expanded.

Using unique molecular identifiers, the investigators prepared the TCRbeta library. TCRdb passed the PCR reads through MiXCR, listing each CDR3 protein once. The table shows about 74,000 distinct CDR3 sequences, with about 14% occurring only once. This clonotype has only a few counts. Its antigen is not identified. The TCR originated in a male patient aged 2-15 years who had a stem cell transplant for acute lymphoblastic leukemia, so the T cells may come from the graft donor. The material was PBMCs, mostly from graft donor cells, obtained 180 days after TCRalphabeta/CD19-depleted stem cell transplant.

CDR3 in DNA: TGTGCCAGCAGCGAAAAAATACTCACTGAAGCTTTCTTT. This codes for CASSEKILTEAFF. V and J are TRBV5-6 and TRBJ1-1; D is undetermined. This CDR3 is 13 amino acids long. The germline gives CDR1 SGHDT, CDR2 YYEEEE. V lost 4 bases to trimming and J lost 4 bases, with 11 bases between them.